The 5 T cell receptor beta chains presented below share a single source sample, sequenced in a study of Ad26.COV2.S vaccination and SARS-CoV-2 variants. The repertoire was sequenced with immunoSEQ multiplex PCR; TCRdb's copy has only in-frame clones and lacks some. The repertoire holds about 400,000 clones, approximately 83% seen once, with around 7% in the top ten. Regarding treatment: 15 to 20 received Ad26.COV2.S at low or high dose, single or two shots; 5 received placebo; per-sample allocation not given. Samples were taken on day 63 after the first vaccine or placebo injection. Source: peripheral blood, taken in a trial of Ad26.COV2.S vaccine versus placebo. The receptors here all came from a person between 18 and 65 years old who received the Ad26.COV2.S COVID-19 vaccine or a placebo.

DNA of the CDR3: TGTGCCTGGAGTTCGGGACTAGGATACGAGCAGTACTTC. As protein: CAWSSGLGYEQYF. The chain carries TRBV30 and TRBJ2-7; 8 positions agree with TRBD2. The CDR3 spans 13 residues. Per germline, CDR1 GTSNPN and CDR2 SVGIG (reference sequence). The trim removed 2 bases at V and 4 bases at J, leaving 4 bases unmatched. The whole variable domain, filled in from reference TRBV30 and TRBJ2-7, reads SQTIHQWPATLVQPVGSPLSLECTVEGTSNPNLYWYRQAAGRGLQLLFYSVGIGQISSEVPQNLSASRPQDRQFILSSKKLLLSDSGFYLCAWSSGLGYEQYFGPGTRLTVT.

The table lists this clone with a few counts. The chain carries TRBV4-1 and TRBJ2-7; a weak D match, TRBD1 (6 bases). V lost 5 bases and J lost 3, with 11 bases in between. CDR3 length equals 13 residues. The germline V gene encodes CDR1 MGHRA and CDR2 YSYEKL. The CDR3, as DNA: TGCGCCAGCAGCGTCCGGGACAACTACGAGCAGTACTTC. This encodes CASSVRDNYEQYF.

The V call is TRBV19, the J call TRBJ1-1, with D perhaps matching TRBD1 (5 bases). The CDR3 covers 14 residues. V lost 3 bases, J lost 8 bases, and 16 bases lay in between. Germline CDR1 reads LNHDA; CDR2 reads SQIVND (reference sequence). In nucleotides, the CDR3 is TGTGCCAGTAGTATTCCAACCGGGACGGCGGAAGCTTTCTTT. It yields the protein CASSIPTGTAEAFF.

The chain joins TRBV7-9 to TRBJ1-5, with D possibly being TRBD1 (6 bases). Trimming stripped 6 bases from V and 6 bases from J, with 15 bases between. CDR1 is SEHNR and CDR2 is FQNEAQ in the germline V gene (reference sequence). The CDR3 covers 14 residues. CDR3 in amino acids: CASRGMGGGQPQHF. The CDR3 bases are TGTGCCAGCAGAGGGATGGGGGGCGGTCAGCCCCAGCATTTT.

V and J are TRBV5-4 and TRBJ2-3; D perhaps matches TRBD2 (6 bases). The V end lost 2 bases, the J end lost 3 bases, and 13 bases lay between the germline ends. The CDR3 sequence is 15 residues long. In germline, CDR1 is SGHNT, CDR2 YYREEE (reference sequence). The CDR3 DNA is TGTGCCAGCAGCTTATCGGGAGTCTGGACAGATACGCAGTATTTT. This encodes CASSLSGVWTDTQYF.